The T cell receptor beta chain under discussion was sequenced for a study of cytomegalovirus exposure and HLA in healthy donors. Study-level background: Earlier, some 170 million T cells were analyzed, and approximately 110 million unique TCR beta sequences were found among them.

The CDR3 runs 12 residues. Germline CDR1 and CDR2: GTSNPN and SVGIG (reference sequence). Trimming took off 2 bases at V and 2 bases at J, with 4 bases between the two ends. The PCR made use of 60 Vbeta and 13 Jbeta primers. Produced via immunoSEQ multiplex PCR; TCRdb's table is partial and in-frame only. The repertoire has over 150,000 clones, about 76% of them found once; the top ten carry 7.4%. This clone has more than one count but fewer than ten. This sequence originates from a male donor in good health and CMV-seropositive. This chain uses TRBV30 with TRBJ1-3; D gene unclear. Sequenced material: PBMCs. This CDR3 reads CAWSSTGNTIYF. CDR3 coding DNA: TGTGCCTGGAGTTCCACTGGAAACACCATATATTTT.